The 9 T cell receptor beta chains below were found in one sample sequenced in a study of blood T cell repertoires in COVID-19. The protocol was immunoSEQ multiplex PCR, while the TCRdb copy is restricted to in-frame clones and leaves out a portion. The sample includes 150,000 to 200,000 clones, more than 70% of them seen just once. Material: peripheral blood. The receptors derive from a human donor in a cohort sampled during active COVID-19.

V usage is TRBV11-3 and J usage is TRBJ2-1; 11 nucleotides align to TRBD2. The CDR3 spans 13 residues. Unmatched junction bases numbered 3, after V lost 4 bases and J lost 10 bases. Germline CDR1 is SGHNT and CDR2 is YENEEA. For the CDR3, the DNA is TGTGCCAGCAGCTCTAGCGGGGGGCGGGAGCAGTTCTTC. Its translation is CASSSSGGREQFF.

This chain's CDR3 is CASSLAGARTGELFF. The CDR3 DNA reads as TGTGCCAGCAGCTTAGCAGGGGCCCGCACCGGGGAGCTGTTTTTT. The rearrangement uses TRBV7-8 and TRBJ2-2; perhaps TRBD1 as D (5 bases). Germline lookup yields CDR1 SGHVS and CDR2 FQNEAQ. This CDR3 has 15 residues. The V and J ends lost 0 bases and 4 bases respectively, with 9 bases between them.

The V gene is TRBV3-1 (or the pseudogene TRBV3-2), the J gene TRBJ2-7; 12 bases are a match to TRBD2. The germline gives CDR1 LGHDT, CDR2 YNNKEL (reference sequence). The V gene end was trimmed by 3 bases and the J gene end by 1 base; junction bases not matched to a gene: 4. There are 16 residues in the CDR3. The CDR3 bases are TGTGCCAGCAGCCACCCGACTAGCGGGAGATCCTACGAGCAGTACTTC. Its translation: CASSHPTSGRSYEQYF.

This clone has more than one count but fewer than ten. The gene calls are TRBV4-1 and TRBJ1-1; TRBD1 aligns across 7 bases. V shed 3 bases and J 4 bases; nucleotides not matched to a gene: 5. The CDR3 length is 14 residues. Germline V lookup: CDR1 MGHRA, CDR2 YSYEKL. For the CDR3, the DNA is TGCGCCAGCAGCCACAGACAGGGACCCACTGAAGCTTTCTTT. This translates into CASSHRQGPTEAFF.

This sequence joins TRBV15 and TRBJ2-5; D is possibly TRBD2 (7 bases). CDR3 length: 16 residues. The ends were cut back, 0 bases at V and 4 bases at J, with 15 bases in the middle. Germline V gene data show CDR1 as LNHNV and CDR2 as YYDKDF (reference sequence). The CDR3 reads CATSRDRIGGAETQYF. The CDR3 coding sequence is TGTGCCACCAGCAGAGATCGGATAGGGGGGGCAGAGACCCAGTACTTC.

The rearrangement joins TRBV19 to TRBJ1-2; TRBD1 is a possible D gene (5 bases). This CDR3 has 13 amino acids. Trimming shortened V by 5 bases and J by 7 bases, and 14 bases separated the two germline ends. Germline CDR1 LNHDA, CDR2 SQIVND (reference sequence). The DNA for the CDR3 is TGTGCCAGTAGTCGGGGTCAGGGAGGTGGCTACACCTTC. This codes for CASSRGQGGGYTF.

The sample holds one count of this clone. CDR3 region: CATGSGTIEETQYF. DNA for the CDR3: TGTGCCACTGGAAGCGGTACTATCGAAGAGACCCAGTACTTC. The chain joins TRBV10-3 to TRBJ2-5, with D possibly matching TRBD2 (5 bases). Trimming left V 10 bases short and J 3 bases short, with 18 bases between. The CDR3 runs 14 residues. Germline loops: CDR1 ENHRY, CDR2 SYGVKD.

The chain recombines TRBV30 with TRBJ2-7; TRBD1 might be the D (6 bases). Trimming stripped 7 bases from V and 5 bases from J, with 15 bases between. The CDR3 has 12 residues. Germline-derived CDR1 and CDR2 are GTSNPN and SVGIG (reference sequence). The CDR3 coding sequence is TGTGCCTTAATACAGGGTCTGCACGAGCAGTACTTC. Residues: CALIQGLHEQYF.

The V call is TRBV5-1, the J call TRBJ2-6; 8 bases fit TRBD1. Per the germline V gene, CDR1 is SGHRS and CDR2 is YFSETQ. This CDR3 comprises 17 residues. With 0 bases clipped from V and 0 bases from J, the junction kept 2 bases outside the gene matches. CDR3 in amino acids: CASSLAQGASGANVLTF. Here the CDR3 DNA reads TGCGCCAGCAGCTTGGCGCAGGGGGCCTCTGGGGCCAACGTCCTGACTTTC.